This is a list of T cell receptor beta chains from one sample in a study of beta chain features in type 1 diabetes. TCRdb's copy holds only in-frame clones and misses some; the assay was immunoSEQ multiplex PCR. The sample holds about 16,000 clones, approximately 50% seen once. Material for sequencing was stem cell memory CD4+ T cells from blood. The receptor source for this set is a young woman in good health. CDR3s include the opening cysteine and the closing phenylalanine or tryptophan. The D gene is left open where the match is weak. Clone size is not always given. Where it is, it says once, few, many or a class for expanded clones.

TRBJ1-1,TRBD1,-,TRBV2,CASSWNRGKNTEAFF,TGTGCCAGCAGCTGGAACAGGGGGAAGAACACTGAAGCTTTCTTT
TRBJ2-3,TRBD1,-,TRBV5-1,CASSPGTGGVDTQYF,TGCGCCAGCAGCCCCGGGACAGGGGGCGTAGATACGCAGTATTTT
TRBJ2-5,-,few,TRBV20-1,CSATNQETQYF,TGCAGTGCTACAAATCAAGAGACCCAGTACTTC
TRBJ2-2,-,-,TRBV9,CASSVAQGRLGTGELFF,TGTGCCAGCAGCGTAGCTCAGGGCAGGCTTGGGACCGGGGAGCTGTTTTTT
TRBJ1-1,TRBD1,few,TRBV14,CASSLNRGRGTEAFF,TGTGCCAGCAGTCTGAACAGGGGAAGGGGGACTGAAGCTTTCTTT
TRBJ1-1,TRBD1,-,TRBV19,CASSITGGETEAFF,TGTGCCAGTAGTATCACAGGGGGTGAGACTGAAGCTTTCTTT
TRBJ2-1,TRBD2,-,TRBV4-1,CASSQDGSSGAYNEQFF,TGCGCCAGCAGCCAAGATGGTTCTAGCGGGGCGTACAATGAGCAGTTCTTC
TRBJ2-1,TRBD2,few,TRBV29-1,CSVEGGSMNEQFF,TGCAGCGTCGAGGGCGGGAGTATGAATGAGCAGTTCTTC
TRBJ2-3,-,-,TRBV6-5,CASSYSGTDTQYF,TGTGCCAGCAGTTACTCCGGGACAGATACGCAGTATTTT
TRBJ2-1,TRBD2,few,TRBV19,CASSNGGGPTYNEQFF,TGTGCCAGTAGTAACGGGGGGGGCCCAACCTACAATGAGCAGTTCTTC
TRBJ2-7,-,few,TRBV4-2,CASSQAGNNPYEQYF,TGTGCCAGCAGCCAAGCTGGCAATAACCCCTACGAGCAGTACTTC
TRBJ2-3,TRBD2,-,TRBV2,CASIPLAGGLADTQYF,TGTGCCAGCATCCCACTAGCGGGGGGGCTCGCAGATACGCAGTATTTT
TRBJ1-2,TRBD1,once,TRBV28,CASSLFDRGGYGYTF,TGTGCCAGCAGTTTATTCGACAGGGGGGGCTATGGCTACACCTTC
TRBJ1-3,-,-,TRBV30,CALRGSPGNTIYF,TGTGCCCTTCGAGGGTCCCCCGGAAACACCATATATTTT